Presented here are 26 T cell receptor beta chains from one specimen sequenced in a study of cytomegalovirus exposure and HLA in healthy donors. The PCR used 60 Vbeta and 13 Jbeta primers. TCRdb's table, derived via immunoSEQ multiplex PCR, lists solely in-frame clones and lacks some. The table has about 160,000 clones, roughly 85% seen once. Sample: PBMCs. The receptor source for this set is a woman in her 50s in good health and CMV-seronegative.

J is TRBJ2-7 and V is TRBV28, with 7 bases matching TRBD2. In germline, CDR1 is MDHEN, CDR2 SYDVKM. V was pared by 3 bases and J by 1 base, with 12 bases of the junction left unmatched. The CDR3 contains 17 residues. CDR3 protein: CASSFGTGGGPSYEQYF. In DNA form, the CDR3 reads TGTGCCAGCAGTTTCGGTACGGGAGGCGGACCTTCCTACGAGCAGTACTTC. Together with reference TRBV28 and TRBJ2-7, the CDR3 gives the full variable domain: DVKVTQSSRYLVKRTGEKVFLECVQDMDHENMFWYRQDPGLGLRLIYFSYDVKMKEKGDIPEGYSVSREKKERFSLILESASTNQTSMYLCASSFGTGGGPSYEQYFGPGTRLTVT.

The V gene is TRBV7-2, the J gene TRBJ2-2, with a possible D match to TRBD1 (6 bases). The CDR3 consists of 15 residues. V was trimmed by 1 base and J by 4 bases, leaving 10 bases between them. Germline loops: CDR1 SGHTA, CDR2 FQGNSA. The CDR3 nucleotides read TGTGCCAGCAGCTTAGGACAGGCGAGCACCGGGGAGCTGTTTTTT. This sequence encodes CASSLGQASTGELFF.

CDR3 bases: TGTGCCAGCAGTGATTTGTCGACTAGCGGGAGCCGTTTACCCCAAGAGACCCAGTACTTC. It is translated as CASSDLSTSGSRLPQETQYF. The V gene is TRBV6-4, the J gene TRBJ2-5; 12 positions agree with TRBD2. Germline CDR1 is MRHNA and CDR2 is SNTAGT. CDR3 length equals 20 residues. V shed 3 bases and J 1 base; nucleotides not matched to a gene: 15.

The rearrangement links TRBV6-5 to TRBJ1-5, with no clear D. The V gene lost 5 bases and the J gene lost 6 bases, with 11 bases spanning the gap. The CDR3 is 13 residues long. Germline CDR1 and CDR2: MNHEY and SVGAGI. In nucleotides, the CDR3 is TGTGCCAGCAGTCTGGCCCCTAGTCAGCCCCAGCATTTT. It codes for CASSLAPSQPQHF.

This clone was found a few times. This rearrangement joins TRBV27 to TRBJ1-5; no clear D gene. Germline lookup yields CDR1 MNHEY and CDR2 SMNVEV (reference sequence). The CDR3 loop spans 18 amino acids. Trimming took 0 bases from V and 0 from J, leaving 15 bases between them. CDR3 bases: TGTGCCAGCAGTTTATCGTTTATTGGCTCATATAGCAATCAGCCCCAGCATTTT. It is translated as CASSLSFIGSYSNQPQHF.

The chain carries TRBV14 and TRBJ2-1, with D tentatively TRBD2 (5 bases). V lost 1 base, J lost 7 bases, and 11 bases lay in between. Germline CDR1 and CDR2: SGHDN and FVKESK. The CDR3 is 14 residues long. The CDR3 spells CASSQVGGRNEQFF. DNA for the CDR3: TGTGCCAGCAGCCAAGTCGGAGGAAGGAATGAGCAGTTCTTC.

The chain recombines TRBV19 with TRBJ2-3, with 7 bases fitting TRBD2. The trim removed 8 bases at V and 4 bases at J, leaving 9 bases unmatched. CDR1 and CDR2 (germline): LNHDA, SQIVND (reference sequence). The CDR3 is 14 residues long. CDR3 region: CASQLAAPADTQYF. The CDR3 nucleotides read TGTGCCAGTCAGCTAGCGGCCCCGGCAGATACGCAGTATTTT.

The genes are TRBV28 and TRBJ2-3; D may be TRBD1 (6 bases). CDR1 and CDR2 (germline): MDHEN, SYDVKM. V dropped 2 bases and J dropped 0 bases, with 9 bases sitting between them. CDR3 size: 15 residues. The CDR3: CASSLKGESTDTQYF. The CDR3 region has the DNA TGTGCCAGCAGTTTAAAGGGGGAGAGCACAGATACGCAGTATTTT.

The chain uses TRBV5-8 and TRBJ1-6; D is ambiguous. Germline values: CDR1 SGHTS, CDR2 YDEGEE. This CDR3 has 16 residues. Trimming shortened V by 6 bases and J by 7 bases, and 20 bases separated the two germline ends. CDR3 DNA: TGTGCCAGCACCCCGATCCCGCCCCCGGAGAATTCACCCCTCCACTTT. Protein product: CASTPIPPPENSPLHF.

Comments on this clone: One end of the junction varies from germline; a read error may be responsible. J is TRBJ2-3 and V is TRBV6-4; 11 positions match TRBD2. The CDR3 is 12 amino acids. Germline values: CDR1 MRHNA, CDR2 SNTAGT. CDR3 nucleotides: TGCTGGACTAGCGGGAGCACAGATACGCAGTATTTT. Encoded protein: CWTSGSTDTQYF.

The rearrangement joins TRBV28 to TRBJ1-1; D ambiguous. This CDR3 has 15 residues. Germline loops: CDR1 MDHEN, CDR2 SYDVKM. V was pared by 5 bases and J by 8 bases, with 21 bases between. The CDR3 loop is CASSVSGRAIDEAFF. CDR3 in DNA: TGTGCCAGCAGTGTTAGCGGACGGGCAATTGACGAAGCTTTCTTT.

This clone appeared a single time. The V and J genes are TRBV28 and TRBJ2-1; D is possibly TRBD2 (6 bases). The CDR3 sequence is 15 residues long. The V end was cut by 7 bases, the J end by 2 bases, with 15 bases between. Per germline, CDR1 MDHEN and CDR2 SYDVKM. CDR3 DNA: TGTGCCAGCACCCTGGGAGGCCCTACCTACAATGAGCAGTTCTTC. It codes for CASTLGGPTYNEQFF.

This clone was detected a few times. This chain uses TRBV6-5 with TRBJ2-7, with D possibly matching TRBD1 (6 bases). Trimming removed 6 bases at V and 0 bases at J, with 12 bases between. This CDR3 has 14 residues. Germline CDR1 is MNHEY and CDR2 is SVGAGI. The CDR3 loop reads CASRLQGGSYEQYF. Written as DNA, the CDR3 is TGTGCCAGCAGATTACAGGGTGGCTCCTACGAGCAGTACTTC.

The chain's CDR3 is CASSFGLAGAEYEQYF. The CDR3 DNA reads as TGCGCCAGCAGCTTTGGACTAGCGGGAGCCGAATACGAGCAGTACTTC. The chain carries TRBV5-1 and TRBJ2-7; TRBD2 matches 13 bases. V shed 2 bases and J 4 bases; nucleotides not matched to a gene: 6. This CDR3 has 16 residues. The V gene's germline CDR1 is SGHRS and CDR2 YFSETQ.

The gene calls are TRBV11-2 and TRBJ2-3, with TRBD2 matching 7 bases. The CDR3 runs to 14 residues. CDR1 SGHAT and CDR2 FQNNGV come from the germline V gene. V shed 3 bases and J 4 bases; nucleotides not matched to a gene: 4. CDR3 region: CASSLAGASDTQYF. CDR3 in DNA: TGTGCCAGCAGCTTGGCGGGAGCCTCAGATACGCAGTATTTT.

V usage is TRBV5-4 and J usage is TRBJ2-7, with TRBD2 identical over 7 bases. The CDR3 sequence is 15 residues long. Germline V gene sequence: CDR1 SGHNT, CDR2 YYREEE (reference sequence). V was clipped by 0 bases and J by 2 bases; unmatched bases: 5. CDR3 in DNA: TGTGCCAGCAGCTTGGGAGGGAGGGCCCCCTACGAGCAGTACTTC. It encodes CASSLGGRAPYEQYF.

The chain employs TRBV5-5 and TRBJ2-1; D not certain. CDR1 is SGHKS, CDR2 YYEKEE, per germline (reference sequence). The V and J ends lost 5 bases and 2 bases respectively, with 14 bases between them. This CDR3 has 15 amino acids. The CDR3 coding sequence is TGTGCCAGCAGTCCCCGACTCGCTACCTACAATGAGCAGTTCTTC. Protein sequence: CASSPRLATYNEQFF.

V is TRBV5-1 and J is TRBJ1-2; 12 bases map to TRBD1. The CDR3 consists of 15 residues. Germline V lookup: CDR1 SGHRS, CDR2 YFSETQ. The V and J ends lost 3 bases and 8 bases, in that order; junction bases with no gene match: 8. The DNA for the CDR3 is TGCGCCAGCAGCTCCGGGGACAGGGGGCCCCGGGGCTACACCTTC. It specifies CASSSGDRGPRGYTF.

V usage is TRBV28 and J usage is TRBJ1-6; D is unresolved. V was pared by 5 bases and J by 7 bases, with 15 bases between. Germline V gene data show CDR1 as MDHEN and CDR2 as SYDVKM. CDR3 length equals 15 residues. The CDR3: CASSQKIIGNSPLHF. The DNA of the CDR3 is TGTGCCAGCAGTCAGAAAATAATTGGCAATTCACCCCTCCACTTT.

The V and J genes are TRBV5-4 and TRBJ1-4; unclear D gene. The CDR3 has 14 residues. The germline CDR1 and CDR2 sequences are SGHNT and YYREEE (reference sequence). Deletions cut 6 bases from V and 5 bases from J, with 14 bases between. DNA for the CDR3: TGTGCCAGCACTATAAAAGGAGGAAATGAAAAACTGTTTTTT. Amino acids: CASTIKGGNEKLFF.

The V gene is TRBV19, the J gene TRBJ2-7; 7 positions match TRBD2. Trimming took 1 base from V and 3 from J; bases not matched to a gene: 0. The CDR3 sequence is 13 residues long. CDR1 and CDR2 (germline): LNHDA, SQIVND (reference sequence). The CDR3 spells CASSIGGSYEQYF. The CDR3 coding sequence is TGTGCCAGTAGTATAGGCGGGAGCTACGAGCAGTACTTC.

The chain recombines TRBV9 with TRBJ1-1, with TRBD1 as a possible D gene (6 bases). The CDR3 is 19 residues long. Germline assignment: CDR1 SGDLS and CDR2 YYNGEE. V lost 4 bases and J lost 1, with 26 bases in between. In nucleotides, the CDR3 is TGTGCCAGCAGCCCAGACCCTGGGGCCGGGGGGGCACCGAACACTGAAGCTTTCTTT. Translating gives CASSPDPGAGGAPNTEAFF.

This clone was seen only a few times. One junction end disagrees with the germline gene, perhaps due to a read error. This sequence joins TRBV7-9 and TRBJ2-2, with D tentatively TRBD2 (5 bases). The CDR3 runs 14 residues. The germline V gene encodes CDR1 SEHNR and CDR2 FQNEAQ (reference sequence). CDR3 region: CASSFSGNAGELFF. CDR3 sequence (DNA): TGTGCCAGCAGCTTTTCCGGGAACGCCGGGGAGCTGTTTTTT.

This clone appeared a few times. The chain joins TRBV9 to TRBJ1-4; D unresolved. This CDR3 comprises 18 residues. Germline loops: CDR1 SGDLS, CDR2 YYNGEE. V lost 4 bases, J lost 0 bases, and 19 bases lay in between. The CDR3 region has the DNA TGTGCCAGCAGCTCTGACCCCTGGAGCACTGCAACTAATGAAAAACTGTTTTTT. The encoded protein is CASSSDPWSTATNEKLFF.

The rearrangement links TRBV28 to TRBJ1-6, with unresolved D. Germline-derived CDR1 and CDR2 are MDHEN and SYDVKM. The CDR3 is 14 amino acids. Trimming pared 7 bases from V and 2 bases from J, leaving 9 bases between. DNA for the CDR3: TGTGCCAGCACCCCCGTTACCTATAATTCACCCCTCCACTTT. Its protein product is CASTPVTYNSPLHF.

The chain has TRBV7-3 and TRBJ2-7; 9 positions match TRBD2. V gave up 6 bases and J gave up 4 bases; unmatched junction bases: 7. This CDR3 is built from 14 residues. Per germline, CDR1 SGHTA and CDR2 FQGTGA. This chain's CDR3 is CASSPYSGSYEQYF. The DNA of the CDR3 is TGTGCCAGCAGTCCGTATAGCGGGAGTTACGAGCAGTACTTC.